The present TCR beta chain was sequenced within a study of blood T cell repertoires in COVID-19. Across the study: T cells, B-cell-depleted T cells, or PBMCs provided the cDNA or gDNA that served as material.

The CDR3 is 12 amino acids. Germline loops: CDR1 DFQATT, CDR2 SNEGSKA (reference sequence). The V gene lost 3 bases and the J gene lost 6 bases, with 9 bases spanning the gap. TCRdb's copy holds only in-frame clones and misses some; the assay was immunoSEQ multiplex PCR. The data contain roughly 100,000 clones, more than 70% of them singletons. The source material was peripheral blood. The receptor comes from a woman in her sixties or seventies with acute or convalescent COVID-19. The chain has TRBV20-1 and TRBJ1-5; TRBD1 is a possible D gene (5 bases). CDR3 residues: CSASPGGQPQHF. The CDR3, as DNA: TGCAGTGCTAGTCCCGGGGGTCAGCCCCAGCATTTT.